Listed below are T cell receptor beta chains from one sample, sequenced in a study of early T cells in non-severe SARS-CoV-2 infection. Each CDR3 protein gets one entry after TCRdb re-called the 5' RACE reads with MiXCR. The data contain some 80,000 distinct CDR3 sequences, less than 15% of them singletons. The sequenced material came from whole blood. The receptor source for this set is an adult who was a healthcare worker with PCR-confirmed SARS-CoV-2 infection or an uninfected control (not recorded which). The CDR3 runs from the conserved cysteine through the conserved F or W. D genes are given only for firm matches. A row's size may be missing; if present it is once, few, many or a size class.

size: .; V: TRBV19; D: .; J: TRBJ2-3; CDR3: CASSRGASTDTQYF; DNA: TGTGCCAGTAGTCGCGGGGCTAGCACAGATACGCAGTATTTT
size: .; V: TRBV6-1; D: .; J: TRBJ2-2; CDR3: CATVRVLGGTGELFF; DNA: TGTGCCACCGTGAGGGTCCTCGGAGGAACCGGGGAGCTGTTTTTT
size: .; V: TRBV3-1; D: .; J: TRBJ1-1; CDR3: CASSQASNTEAFF; DNA: TGTGCCAGCAGCCAAGCGTCGAACACTGAAGCTTTCTTT
size: .; V: TRBV20-1; D: .; J: TRBJ2-5; CDR3: CSAREVQKATQTQYF; DNA: TGCAGTGCTAGAGAGGTGCAGAAGGCCACTCAGACCCAGTACTTC
size: few; V: TRBV6-5; D: .; J: TRBJ1-1; CDR3: CASISSRDTEAFF; DNA: TGTGCCAGCATTTCTTCCCGGGACACTGAAGCTTTCTTT
size: many; V: TRBV5-6; D: .; J: TRBJ2-6; CDR3: CASSLEGGSGANVLTF; DNA: TGTGCCAGCAGCTTGGAAGGGGGCTCTGGGGCCAACGTCCTGACTTTC
size: .; V: TRBV2; D: .; J: TRBJ2-1; CDR3: CASPLWLRNEQFF; DNA: TGTGCCAGCCCCCTCTGGCTGAGGAATGAGCAGTTCTTC
size: .; V: TRBV20-1; D: .; J: TRBJ2-7; CDR3: CSASPNSYEQYF; DNA: TGCAGTGCTAGTCCGAACTCCTACGAGCAGTACTTC
size: .; V: TRBV27; D: .; J: TRBJ1-6; CDR3: CASSSSAGPLHF; DNA: TGTGCCAGCAGTTCCTCCGCGGGCCCCCTCCACTTT
size: few; V: TRBV20-1; D: TRBD2; J: TRBJ2-1; CDR3: CSARDRRSGGVDNEQFF; DNA: TGCAGTGCTAGAGATAGGCGAAGCGGGGGGGTCGACAATGAGCAGTTCTTC
size: few; V: TRBV28; D: TRBD2; J: TRBJ2-7; CDR3: CASSLRRGRLAGGSHEQYF; DNA: TGTGCCAGCAGTTTACGGAGAGGTAGACTAGCGGGAGGGTCCCACGAGCAGTACTTC
size: .; V: TRBV29-1; D: TRBD1; J: TRBJ2-7; CDR3: CSVGQDSYEQYF; DNA: TGCAGCGTGGGACAGGACTCCTACGAGCAGTACTTC
size: many; V: TRBV29-1; D: TRBD1; J: TRBJ2-7; CDR3: CSVESPGQGISYEQYF; DNA: TGCAGCGTTGAAAGCCCGGGACAGGGGATCTCCTACGAGCAGTACTTC
size: few; V: TRBV20-1; D: .; J: TRBJ1-2; CDR3: CSAGDKSRYTF; DNA: TGCAGTGCTGGGGACAAGAGTCGCTACACCTTC
size: many; V: TRBV20-1; D: TRBD2; J: TRBJ2-1; CDR3: CSARDRASERGGEQFF; DNA: TGCAGTGCTAGAGATCGGGCTAGCGAGCGGGGTGGTGAGCAGTTCTTC
size: medium-sized; V: TRBV7-8; D: TRBD2; J: TRBJ2-3; CDR3: CASSSKVVAGGRGTDTQYF; DNA: TGTGCCAGCAGCTCGAAGGTGGTAGCGGGAGGGCGGGGCACAGATACGCAGTATTTT
size: .; V: TRBV2; D: .; J: TRBJ2-3; CDR3: CASRELSGATDTQYF; DNA: TGTGCCAGCAGGGAATTATCTGGCGCCACAGATACGCAGTATTTT
size: few; V: TRBV20-1; D: .; J: TRBJ2-5; CDR3: CSARDWGRSLETQYF; DNA: TGCAGTGCTAGAGATTGGGGGAGGAGCTTAGAGACCCAGTACTTC
size: few; V: TRBV20-1; D: .; J: TRBJ2-3; CDR3: CSARSPGDTQYF; DNA: TGCAGTGCTAGATCCCCAGGGGATACGCAGTATTTT
size: few; V: TRBV7-6; D: .; J: TRBJ2-7; CDR3: CASSPTREHEQYF; DNA: TGTGCCAGCAGCCCAACCAGGGAACACGAGCAGTACTTC
size: many; V: TRBV7-6; D: .; J: TRBJ2-3; CDR3: CASSLGYGGADTQYF; DNA: TGTGCCAGCAGCTTAGGATACGGGGGCGCAGATACGCAGTATTTT
size: many; V: TRBV3-1; D: .; J: TRBJ2-7; CDR3: CASSQDGLGYEQYF; DNA: TGTGCCAGCAGCCAAGACGGGCTGGGTTACGAGCAGTACTTC
size: .; V: TRBV28; D: .; J: TRBJ1-4; CDR3: CASTKGEVTNEKLFF; DNA: TGTGCCAGCACCAAAGGGGAGGTCACTAATGAAAAACTGTTTTTT
size: few; V: TRBV2; D: .; J: TRBJ2-1; CDR3: CASKSGSYNEQFF; DNA: TGTGCCAGCAAATCGGGGTCCTACAATGAGCAGTTCTTC
size: few; V: TRBV10-3; D: .; J: TRBJ2-2; CDR3: CAISESVGDTGELFF; DNA: TGTGCCATCAGTGAGTCCGTAGGGGACACCGGGGAGCTGTTTTTT
size: many; V: TRBV4-1; D: TRBD2; J: TRBJ2-7; CDR3: CASSQDLFGLAGGYEQYF; DNA: TGCGCCAGCAGCCAAGACCTTTTCGGACTAGCGGGAGGGTACGAGCAGTACTTC
size: few; V: TRBV20-1; D: TRBD2; J: TRBJ2-1; CDR3: CSARDQGTSVGNEQFF; DNA: TGCAGTGCTAGAGATCAGGGGACTAGCGTCGGGAATGAGCAGTTCTTC
size: few; V: TRBV5-1; D: TRBD2; J: TRBJ2-3; CDR3: CASSLASGASRRPTDTQYF; DNA: TGCGCCAGCAGCTTGGCTAGCGGGGCATCTCGGCGACCTACAGATACGCAGTATTTT
size: .; V: TRBV28; D: .; J: TRBJ2-1; CDR3: CASGGDEQFF; DNA: TGTGCCAGTGGGGGAGATGAGCAGTTCTTC
size: .; V: TRBV18; D: .; J: TRBJ1-6; CDR3: CASSPQRDYNSPLHF; DNA: TGTGCCAGCTCACCACAACGGGATTATAATTCACCCCTCCACTTT
size: .; V: TRBV6-2/TRBV6-3; D: TRBD2; J: TRBJ2-1; CDR3: CASSYGGGRANEQFF; DNA: TGTGCCAGCAGTTACGGGGGCGGGAGGGCCAATGAGCAGTTCTTC
size: many; V: TRBV29-1; D: TRBD1; J: TRBJ2-7; CDR3: CSARGTGRTYEQYF; DNA: TGCAGCGCGAGGGGGACAGGGAGGACCTACGAGCAGTACTTC
size: .; V: TRBV12-3/TRBV12-4; D: .; J: TRBJ1-5; CDR3: CASSLQLNQPQHF; DNA: TGTGCCAGCAGTTTACAGCTGAATCAGCCCCAGCATTTT
size: few; V: TRBV6-1; D: TRBD2; J: TRBJ2-1; CDR3: CASNYRGLAGEQFF; DNA: TGTGCCAGCAATTACAGGGGACTAGCGGGAGAGCAGTTCTTC
size: .; V: TRBV29-1; D: TRBD1; J: TRBJ2-1; CDR3: CSSGQGYDEQFF; DNA: TGCAGCTCAGGACAGGGCTACGATGAGCAGTTCTTC
size: few; V: TRBV10-3; D: TRBD2; J: TRBJ2-1; CDR3: CAITRTSGSGTEQFF; DNA: TGTGCCATCACTCGGACTAGCGGGAGTGGCACTGAGCAGTTCTTC
size: .; V: TRBV5-4; D: TRBD1; J: TRBJ2-3; CDR3: CASSSRDRGTDTQYF; DNA: TGTGCCAGCAGCTCACGGGACAGGGGGACAGATACGCAGTATTTT
size: few; V: TRBV14; D: .; J: TRBJ2-1; CDR3: CASSQDNRHNEQFF; DNA: TGTGCCAGCAGCCAAGATAACCGCCACAATGAGCAGTTCTTC
size: many; V: TRBV12-3/TRBV12-4; D: .; J: TRBJ1-1; CDR3: CASSLNRETAEAFF; DNA: TGTGCCAGCAGTTTAAACCGCGAGACAGCCGAAGCTTTCTTT
size: .; V: TRBV6-5; D: TRBD2; J: TRBJ2-2; CDR3: CASSPILAGVTVELFF; DNA: TGTGCCAGCAGTCCCATTCTAGCGGGAGTCACCGTGGAGCTGTTTTTT
size: many; V: TRBV7-6; D: TRBD2; J: TRBJ2-1; CDR3: CASSLGAGRAYNEQFF; DNA: TGTGCCAGCAGCTTAGGAGCGGGGCGAGCCTACAATGAGCAGTTCTTC
size: few; V: TRBV29-1; D: .; J: TRBJ2-3; CDR3: CSAMRTTEDTQYF; DNA: TGCAGCGCCATGCGGACCACCGAAGATACGCAGTATTTT
size: few; V: TRBV11-2; D: .; J: TRBJ1-1; CDR3: CASSVSRRNTEAFF; DNA: TGTGCCAGCAGCGTTTCCAGAAGGAACACTGAAGCTTTCTTT
size: few; V: TRBV5-1; D: TRBD1; J: TRBJ2-7; CDR3: CASSLEGTGAYEQYF; DNA: TGCGCCAGCAGCTTGGAAGGGACAGGAGCCTACGAGCAGTACTTC
size: many; V: TRBV7-3; D: TRBD1; J: TRBJ2-2; CDR3: CASSTGGTGELFF; DNA: TGTGCCAGCAGCACAGGGGGAACCGGGGAGCTGTTTTTT
size: .; V: TRBV20-1; D: .; J: TRBJ2-1; CDR3: CSAPPSDPRPLSEQFF; DNA: TGCAGTGCCCCGCCCTCGGACCCGCGCCCCCTCAGTGAGCAGTTCTTC
size: few; V: TRBV7-2; D: .; J: TRBJ1-5; CDR3: CASSAQMGGHQPQHF; DNA: TGTGCCAGCAGCGCCCAAATGGGGGGTCATCAGCCCCAGCATTTT
size: few; V: TRBV3-1; D: .; J: TRBJ2-7; CDR3: CASSLRSTVTYEQYF; DNA: TGTGCCAGCAGCCTTCGTTCGACAGTCACCTACGAGCAGTACTTC
size: .; V: TRBV5-1; D: .; J: TRBJ1-2; CDR3: CASGLRSGSPGYTF; DNA: TGCGCCAGCGGCCTCCGCTCAGGGTCTCCTGGCTACACCTTC